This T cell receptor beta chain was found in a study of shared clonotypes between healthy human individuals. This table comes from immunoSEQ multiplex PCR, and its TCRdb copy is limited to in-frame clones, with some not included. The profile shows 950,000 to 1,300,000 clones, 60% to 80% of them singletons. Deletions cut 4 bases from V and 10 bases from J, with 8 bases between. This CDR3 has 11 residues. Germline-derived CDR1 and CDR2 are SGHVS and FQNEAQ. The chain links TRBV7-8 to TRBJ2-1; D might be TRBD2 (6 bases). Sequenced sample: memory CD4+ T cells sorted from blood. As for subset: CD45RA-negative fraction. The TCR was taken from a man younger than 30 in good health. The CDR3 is CASSSLAEQFF. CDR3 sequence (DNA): TGTGCCAGCAGCTCGCTAGCGGAGCAGTTCTTC.